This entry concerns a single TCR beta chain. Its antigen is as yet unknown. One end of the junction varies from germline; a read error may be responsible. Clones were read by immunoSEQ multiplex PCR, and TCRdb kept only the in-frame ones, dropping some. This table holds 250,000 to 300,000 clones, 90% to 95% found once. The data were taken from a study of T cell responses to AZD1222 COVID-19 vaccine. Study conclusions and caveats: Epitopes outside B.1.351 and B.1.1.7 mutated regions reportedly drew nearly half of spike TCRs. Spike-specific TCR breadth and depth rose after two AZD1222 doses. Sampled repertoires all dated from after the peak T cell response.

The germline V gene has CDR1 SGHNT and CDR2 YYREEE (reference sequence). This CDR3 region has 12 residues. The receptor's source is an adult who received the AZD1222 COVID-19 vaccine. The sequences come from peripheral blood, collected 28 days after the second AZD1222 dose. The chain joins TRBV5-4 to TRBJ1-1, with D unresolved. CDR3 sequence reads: CASSLDDGPGTF. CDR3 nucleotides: TGTGCCAGCAGCTTGGACGACGGGCCGGGAACTTTT.